This passage covers 30 T cell receptor beta chains from one sample sequenced in a study of blood T cells in healthy people across ages. Using a J-beta primer mix together with a sample-barcoded 5' primer, a second PCR was run for about 6 to 11 cycles. TCRdb called the 5' RACE reads again in MiXCR, with one record for every CDR3 protein. The sample consists of 850,000 to 1,100,000 distinct CDR3 sequences, around two fifths of them appearing once. Sequenced sample: blood. Receptors were obtained from a man aged 18-30 years in good health.

This clonotype was counted at least ten times. This chain joins TRBV7-9 and TRBJ2-1; D uncertain. V dropped 1 base and J dropped 7 bases, with 8 bases sitting between them. The germline gives CDR1 SEHNR, CDR2 FQNEAQ (reference sequence). The length of the CDR3 is 13 residues. The CDR3 sequence is CASSLDLTNEQFF. As DNA, the CDR3 is TGTGCCAGCAGCTTAGACCTCACTAATGAGCAGTTCTTC.

Remarks on this clonotype: A read error is possible here, since a much larger clone lies one base away. The V gene is TRBV12-3 or TRBV12-4, the J gene TRBJ2-3; TRBD1 aligns across 8 bases. This CDR3 contains 18 residues. The CDR3 DNA is TGTACCAGCAGTTTTCGTGGTTTTGCGACAGGGGAGACAGATACGCAGTATTTT. It translates to CTSSFRGFATGETDTQYF.

Concerning this clonotype itself: The junction shows a germline mismatch at one end, possibly a read error. This chain joins TRBV12-3 or TRBV12-4 and TRBJ2-1, with 11 positions matching TRBD2. The CDR3 is made up of 15 amino acids. DNA for the CDR3: TGTGCCGGCAGCGCTAGCGGGGGGCTTACAAATGAGCAGTTCTTC. Its protein is CAGSASGGLTNEQFF.

This chain uses TRBV11-2 with TRBJ2-3; 8 bases are a match to TRBD2. CDR1 and CDR2 (germline): SGHAT, FQNNGV. V shed 4 bases and J 3 bases; nucleotides not matched to a gene: 12. The CDR3 has 17 residues. This CDR3 reads CASSWEGERGLTDTQYF. DNA for the CDR3: TGTGCCAGCAGCTGGGAGGGGGAGCGGGGGTTAACAGATACGCAGTATTTT. Variable domain in full (rest from reference TRBV11-2 and TRBJ2-3): EAGVAQSPRYKIIEKRQSVAFWCNPISGHATLYWYQQILGQGPKLLIQFQNNGVVDDSQLPKDRFSAERLKGVDSTLKIQPAKLEDSAVYLCASSWEGERGLTDTQYFGPGTRLTVL.

The rearrangement links TRBV20-1 to TRBJ1-1; D not certain. V was clipped by 3 bases and J by 4 bases, with 18 bases between them. The CDR3 is 15 amino acids. Germline assignment: CDR1 DFQATT and CDR2 SNEGSKA (reference sequence). The CDR3 loop reads CSARGSNKGGTEAFF. The CDR3 DNA reads TGCAGTGCTAGGGGCAGCAATAAAGGTGGCACTGAAGCTTTCTTT.

This clonotype is a singleton in its sample. CDR3 sequence (DNA): TGTGCCAGCAGTTCGGACAGGGAAATGGGGACAGATACGCAGTATTTT. As protein: CASSSDREMGTDTQYF. The genes are TRBV6-5 and TRBJ2-3; 8 bases are shared with TRBD1. The V segment lost 4 bases and the J segment 3 bases; nucleotides outside the gene matches: 9. The CDR3 is 16 amino acids. The germline V gene has CDR1 MNHEY and CDR2 SVGAGI.

This sequence joins TRBV2 and TRBJ1-1; no firm D call. Deletions cut 1 base from V and 7 bases from J, with 7 bases between. The CDR3 is made up of 12 amino acids. Per germline, CDR1 SNHLY and CDR2 FYNNEI. This CDR3 reads CASSEGEVEAFF. The CDR3 bases are TGTGCCAGCAGTGAAGGGGAAGTTGAAGCTTTCTTT.

The V and J genes are TRBV29-1 and TRBJ1-2; 7 nucleotides agree with TRBD1. Germline CDR1 reads SQVTM; CDR2 reads ANQGSEA. CDR3 size: 12 residues. The junction had 11 bases not matched to a gene; V was cut back by 6 bases and J by 10 bases. CDR3 sequence: CSVPRGQGSYTF. The DNA for the CDR3 is TGCAGCGTCCCTAGGGGGCAGGGGTCCTACACCTTC.

This clonotype was recorded a few times. This chain joins TRBV29-1 and TRBJ1-2; 7 bases are shared with TRBD1. Germline CDR1 reads SQVTM; CDR2 reads ANQGSEA. The CDR3 covers 13 residues. J gave up 4 bases and V 5 bases, and 7 bases lay outside the gene matches. DNA for the CDR3: TGCAGCGTTAAAACAGGGGCATCCTATGGCTACACCTTC. Translation: CSVKTGASYGYTF.

This clonotype was counted at least ten times. The chain has TRBV12-3 or TRBV12-4 and TRBJ1-2, with 7 bases matching TRBD1. The CDR3 loop spans 16 amino acids. V lost 5 bases to trimming and J lost 6 bases; unmatched junction nucleotides: 15. The CDR3 sequence: CASSPQGGAVMNGYTF. CDR3 nucleotides: TGTGCCAGCAGTCCCCAAGGGGGCGCAGTCATGAATGGCTACACCTTC.

The rearrangement joins TRBV5-1 to TRBJ1-1; 7 positions match TRBD1. This CDR3 is 16 amino acids long. Germline values: CDR1 SGHRS, CDR2 YFSETQ. J was trimmed by 1 base and V by 7 bases; bases with no gene match: 13. The CDR3, as DNA: TGCGCCAGCTCCGCATGGACCGGGACAGAGAACACTGAAGCTTTCTTT. This encodes CASSAWTGTENTEAFF.

This chain joins TRBV4-3 and TRBJ2-2; TRBD1 agrees at 9 bases. V dropped 0 bases and J dropped 6; count of bases not matched to a gene: 8. The CDR3 runs 17 residues. Germline assignment: CDR1 LGHNA and CDR2 YSLEER. CDR3 nucleotide sequence: TGCGCCAGCAGCCAAGATCGTGGACAGGGGATCCCCGGGGAGCTGTTTTTT. Translating it yields CASSQDRGQGIPGELFF.

In its sample, this clonotype was seen many times. J is TRBJ2-4 and V is TRBV28; D is perhaps TRBD1 or TRBD2 (6 bases each). V was clipped by 4 bases and J by 4 bases, with 11 bases between them. This CDR3 contains 14 residues. Germline-derived CDR1 and CDR2 are MDHEN and SYDVKM. CDR3 protein: CASSSLGGKNIQYF. CDR3 nucleotide sequence: TGTGCCAGCAGTTCCCTAGGGGGGAAAAACATTCAGTACTTC. Full variable domain (missing parts from reference TRBV28 and TRBJ2-4): DVKVTQSSRYLVKRTGEKVFLECVQDMDHENMFWYRQDPGLGLRLIYFSYDVKMKEKGDIPEGYSVSREKKERFSLILESASTNQTSMYLCASSSLGGKNIQYFGAGTRLSVL.

A word on this clonotype: At one end, the junction sequence differs from germline, possibly due to a read error. The J gene is TRBJ2-4, the V gene TRBV12-3 or TRBV12-4; D uncertain. The CDR3 spans 16 residues. CDR3 sequence: CASTPREWTAKNSQYF. The DNA of the CDR3 is TGTGCCAGCACCCCAAGGGAATGGACGGCCAAAAACAGTCAGTACTTC.

In DNA form, the CDR3 reads TGTGCCAGCAGCTACTCTAGCGGGGGGGCCAATGAGCAGTTCTTC. This codes for CASSYSSGGANEQFF. J is TRBJ2-1 and V is TRBV7-2; 12 bases line up with TRBD2. CDR3 size: 15 residues. V lost 4 bases and J lost 6; bases outside the gene matches: 4. Germline values: CDR1 SGHTA, CDR2 FQGNSA.

V gene TRBV30 combines with J gene TRBJ1-5, with 7 bases aligning to TRBD1. CDR1 and CDR2 (germline): GTSNPN, SVGIG (reference sequence). V dropped 5 bases and J dropped 3; count of bases not matched to a gene: 7. This CDR3 is 14 amino acids long. The CDR3 reads CAWGGGQLNQPQHF. The CDR3 DNA follows: TGTGCCTGGGGTGGGGGACAGCTCAATCAGCCCCAGCATTTT. Variable domain in full (rest from reference TRBV30 and TRBJ1-5): SQTIHQWPATLVQPVGSPLSLECTVEGTSNPNLYWYRQAAGRGLQLLFYSVGIGQISSEVPQNLSASRPQDRQFILSSKKLLLSDSGFYLCAWGGGQLNQPQHFGDGTRLSIL.

This clonotype was seen repeatedly, ten times or more. The chain has TRBV12-5 and TRBJ2-5, with D possibly matching TRBD2 (6 bases). The CDR3 totals 13 residues. The germline V gene encodes CDR1 LGHNT and CDR2 FRNRAP. The CDR3 here is CASGRDSQETQYF. The CDR3 DNA reads as TGTGCCAGCGGACGGGACTCCCAAGAGACCCAGTACTTC. The entire variable domain, with the rest obtained from reference TRBV12-5 and TRBJ2-5, is as follows: DARVTQTPRHKVTEMGQEVTMRCQPILGHNTVFWYRQTMMQGLELLAYFRNRAPLDDSGMPKDRFSAEMPDATLATLKIQPSEPRDSAVYFCASGRDSQETQYFGPGTRLLVL.

This clonotype was seen a handful of times. V is TRBV20-1 and J is TRBJ2-5; D possibly corresponds to TRBD1 (6 bases). Germline assignment: CDR1 DFQATT and CDR2 SNEGSKA (reference sequence). The CDR3 runs 15 residues. V was pared by 6 bases and J by 1 base, with 18 bases between. Here the CDR3 reads CSAHADSHSQETQYF. In DNA form, the CDR3 reads TGCAGTGCCCATGCGGACAGCCATTCCCAAGAGACCCAGTACTTC.

To note about this clonotype: This could be a read error, since a much larger clone is one nucleotide away. The chain joins TRBV5-1 to TRBJ1-1; D not certain. The CDR3 is made up of 15 amino acids. Trimming left V 1 base short and J 1 base short, with 11 bases between. Germline-derived CDR1 and CDR2 are SGHRS and YFSETQ. CDR3 residues: CASSLRVRANTEAFF. CDR3 DNA sequence: TGCGCCAGCAGCTTGCGAGTCAGAGCGAACACTGAAGCTTTCTTT.

The chain combines TRBV25-1 with TRBJ1-1; D not resolved. This CDR3 contains 12 residues. The germline V gene has CDR1 MGHDK and CDR2 SYGVNS. Trimming took 8 bases from V and 10 from J, leaving 17 bases between them. DNA of the CDR3: TGTGCCAGCGCAAGTATCGGGCTGGCAGCTTTCTTT. This translates into CASASIGLAAFF.

J is TRBJ1-1 and V is TRBV6-6, with D hard to call. Trimming removed 2 bases at V and 5 bases at J, with 12 bases between. The germline V gene has CDR1 MNHNY and CDR2 SVGAGI (reference sequence). The CDR3 has 14 residues. Here the CDR3 reads CASSYAPGNTEAFF. Here the CDR3 DNA reads TGTGCCAGCAGTTACGCCCCGGGGAATACTGAAGCTTTCTTT.

This chain connects TRBV13 to TRBJ2-3; D ambiguous. The CDR3 extends over 12 amino acids. Germline V gene data show CDR1 as PRHDT and CDR2 as FYEKMQ (reference sequence). V shed 4 bases and J shed 5 bases, with 7 bases lying between them. CDR3 nucleotide sequence: TGTGCCAGCAGCTCCTTAAAAGATACGCAGTATTTT. Translation gives CASSSLKDTQYF.

This clonotype was observed a few times. The chain is built from TRBV7-3 and TRBJ1-1; 10 nucleotides match TRBD1. Trimming took 1 base from V and 11 from J; bases not matched to a gene: 7. The CDR3 consists of 14 residues. Germline V gives CDR1 SGHTA, CDR2 FQGTGA. DNA for the CDR3: TGTGCCAGCAGCTTAAACCGGGACAGGGGAAGCGCTTTCTTT. It codes for CASSLNRDRGSAFF. The whole variable domain, remainder taken from reference TRBV7-3 and TRBJ1-1, is GAGVSQTPSNKVTEKGKYVELRCDPISGHTALYWYRQSLGQGPEFLIYFQGTGAADDSGLPNDRFFAVRPEGSVSTLKIQRTERGDSAVYLCASSLNRDRGSAFFGQGTRLTVV.

The chain recombines TRBV4-3 with TRBJ2-3, with 8 nucleotides matching TRBD2. V trimming: 3 bases; J trimming: 4 bases; junction bases outside the gene matches: 9. CDR1 and CDR2 from the germline V gene are LGHNA and YSLEER. The CDR3 is 16 amino acids. The CDR3 sequence is CASSHENGAGADTQYF. In DNA, the CDR3 is TGCGCCAGCAGCCATGAAAACGGAGCGGGAGCAGATACGCAGTATTTT.

The chain employs TRBV10-3 and TRBJ1-2; no reliable D call. V was cut by 8 bases and J by 2 bases, with 9 bases left in between. The length of the CDR3 is 12 residues. Germline V lookup: CDR1 ENHRY, CDR2 SYGVKD. CDR3 amino acids: CAISSGNYGYTF. CDR3 nucleotide sequence: TGTGCCATCTCTTCCGGCAACTATGGCTACACCTTC.

The gene calls are TRBV7-2 and TRBJ1-1; a possible D gene is TRBD1 (5 bases). The V end was cut by 5 bases, the J end by 9 bases, with 19 bases between. The CDR3 is 14 amino acids. CDR1 SGHTA and CDR2 FQGNSA come from the germline V gene. This chain's CDR3 is CASSPDPGWAKAFF. DNA for the CDR3: TGTGCCAGCAGCCCAGACCCAGGGTGGGCTAAAGCTTTCTTT.

The chain employs TRBV20-1 and TRBJ2-2; 13 nucleotides match TRBD2. The CDR3 is made up of 17 amino acids. With 0 bases clipped from V and 4 bases from J, the junction kept 5 bases outside the gene matches. The germline V gene has CDR1 DFQATT and CDR2 SNEGSKA (reference sequence). Here the CDR3 reads CSARDRTSGGITGELFF. In DNA, the CDR3 is TGCAGTGCTAGAGATCGGACTAGCGGGGGCATCACCGGGGAGCTGTTTTTT.

V usage is TRBV12-3 or TRBV12-4 and J usage is TRBJ2-5; weak D call: TRBD1 (6 bases). The CDR3 runs 15 residues. V dropped 5 bases and J dropped 10 bases, with 23 bases sitting between them. CDR3 residues: CASSLTGTPGHGQYF. CDR3 sequence (DNA): TGTGCCAGCAGTCTAACGGGTACGCCGGGACATGGCCAGTACTTC.

This clonotype was observed a few times. The rearrangement links TRBV2 to TRBJ2-7; tentatively, D is TRBD2 (6 bases). This CDR3 is built from 14 residues. V was trimmed by 7 bases and J by 2 bases, leaving 15 bases between them. Germline V gene data show CDR1 as SNHLY and CDR2 as FYNNEI. As DNA, the CDR3 is TGTGCCAGCATGACGGACTATGGAACCTACGAGCAGTACTTC. Protein product: CASMTDYGTYEQYF.

The J gene is TRBJ1-1, the V gene TRBV6-2 or TRBV6-3; D unresolved. From germline, CDR1 is MNHEY and CDR2 SVGEGT. The CDR3 is 12 residues long. V gave up 6 bases and J gave up 6 bases, with 11 bases separating them. CDR3 coding DNA: TGTGCCAGCAGCTCCGCGGGAGCTGAAGCTTTCTTT. Its protein is CASSSAGAEAFF.